One and the same sample provided the 6 T cell receptor beta chains below, sequenced in a study of T cells after yellow fever vaccination. TCRdb called the 5' RACE reads again in MiXCR, with one record for every CDR3 protein. The sample includes some 10,000 distinct CDR3 sequences, under 5.5% of them seen just once. The sample was PBMCs, either bulk or a sorted T-cell subset (CD4+, CD8+, memory, or dextramer-sorted; not recorded which), taken approximately 16 days after the first yellow fever vaccination. The receptor source for this set is a man aged 18 to 30 who received the YFV17D yellow fever vaccine.

A few counts support this clonotype. The chain couples TRBV20-1 to TRBJ2-5; 8 bases are a match to TRBD2. Germline V gene lookup returns CDR1 DFQATT and CDR2 SNEGSKA (reference sequence). V lost 4 bases to trimming and J lost 2 bases; unmatched junction nucleotides: 9. This CDR3 contains 15 residues. CDR3 sequence: CSATPRAGDQETQYF. The DNA for the CDR3 is TGCAGTGCTACCCCCAGAGCGGGGGATCAAGAGACCCAGTACTTC.

V usage is TRBV7-9 and J usage is TRBJ1-1; D perhaps matches TRBD1 (5 bases). The CDR3 totals 15 residues. In germline, CDR1 is SEHNR, CDR2 FQNEAQ (reference sequence). The germline V and J ends were trimmed by 5 bases and 1 base, with 14 bases remaining between them. The chain's CDR3 is CASSESGGWNTEAFF. The CDR3 DNA reads as TGTGCCAGCAGCGAGAGCGGGGGATGGAACACTGAAGCTTTCTTT.

This clonotype was counted ten times or more. The chain combines TRBV5-5 with TRBJ1-2, with D possibly TRBD1 on 5 matching bases. Trimming removed 2 bases from V and 5 bases from J, with 13 bases in between. Germline V CDR1 and CDR2: SGHKS, YYEKEE (reference sequence). The length of the CDR3 is 14 residues. CDR3 amino acids: CASSLTGVRYGYTF. The CDR3 DNA is TGTGCCAGCAGCTTAACGGGGGTTAGGTATGGCTACACCTTC. Complete variable domain (other parts from reference TRBV5-5 and TRBJ1-2): DAGVTQSPTHLIKTRGQQVTLRCSPISGHKSVSWYQQVLGQGPQFIFQYYEKEERGRGNFPDRFSARQFPNYSSELNVNALLLGDSALYLCASSLTGVRYGYTFGSGTRLTVV.

This clonotype has a count of ten or more. J is TRBJ1-1 and V is TRBV5-4; D is undetermined. CDR3 length: 14 amino acids. V was cut by 7 bases and J by 1 base, with 14 bases left in between. The V gene's germline CDR1 is SGHNT and CDR2 YYREEE (reference sequence). The CDR3 region has the DNA TGTGCCAGCCGTCCTGAATGGAAGAACACTGAAGCTTTCTTT. Its translation: CASRPEWKNTEAFF.

The sample holds many counts of this clonotype. The rearrangement links TRBV5-1 to TRBJ2-5; 8 nucleotides line up with TRBD1. The germline gives CDR1 SGHRS, CDR2 YFSETQ. The ends lost 4 bases at V and 5 bases at J; junction bases unmatched: 10. The CDR3 extends over 15 amino acids. CDR3 in amino acids: CASSQTGEVAETQYF. CDR3 nucleotides: TGCGCCAGCAGCCAGACAGGGGAGGTTGCGGAGACCCAGTACTTC.

V is TRBV20-1 and J is TRBJ2-7; D might be TRBD1 or TRBD2, each matching 5 bases. Germline CDR1 and CDR2: DFQATT and SNEGSKA (reference sequence). CDR3 length: 13 amino acids. Trimming cost V 5 bases and J 2 bases, with 13 bases left between them. CDR3 in DNA: TGCAGTGCTCCAAAGAGGGACCCCTACGAGCAGTACGTC. This translates into CSAPKRDPYEQYV.